A single T cell receptor beta chain is shown here with its context. The table came from immunoSEQ multiplex PCR; TCRdb's copy has only in-frame clones and leaves some out. This table holds around 300,000 clones, around 91% found once. This sample was taken from a study of blood T cell repertoires in COVID-19. Germline CDR1 SGHRS, CDR2 YFSETQ. Trimming took 5 bases from V and 5 from J, leaving 11 bases between them. This CDR3 contains 13 residues. The TCR sequence derives from a woman aged 18-29 years with acute COVID-19. Sequenced sample: PBMCs or T cells enriched from blood (not recorded which). The rearrangement joins TRBV5-1 to TRBJ2-1; the D gene is possibly TRBD2 (6 bases). CDR3 sequence: CASSAGPHNEQFF. CDR3 bases: TGCGCCAGCAGTGCGGGGCCACACAATGAGCAGTTCTTC.